This T cell receptor beta chain was sequenced for a study of blood T cell repertoires in COVID-19. Background on the study: Sites across the United States, Italy and Spain contributed samples from acute and convalescent COVID-19.

From germline, CDR1 is MNHEY and CDR2 SVGAGI. The CDR3 is 15 residues long. In the original workflow: The assay estimated nucleated cells by amplifying reference gene primers. Clones were read by immunoSEQ multiplex PCR, and TCRdb kept only the in-frame ones, dropping some. The DNA was the basis for D and trimming; V, J and clone size are from that table. The sample holds 150,000 to 200,000 clones, under 90% seen once. Points on this clone: The junction shows a germline mismatch at one end, possibly a read error.

The source material was peripheral blood. V is TRBV6-5 and J is TRBJ2-2; possible D gene TRBD2, 6 bases. This TCR was recovered from a man in his 60s with acute or convalescent COVID-19. CDR3: CPSQLSAGGTAELFF. The CDR3 region has the DNA TGTCCCAGCCAACTCTCAGCGGGCGGCACCGCGGAGCTGTTTTTT.